Below, 28 T cell receptor beta chains from the same sample are listed, as sequenced in a study of blood T cells in healthy people across ages. A sample-barcoded 5' primer and a J-beta primer mix were used in a second PCR of about 6 to 12 cycles. In TCRdb, the 5' RACE reads were re-called with MiXCR into one record per CDR3 protein. The sample contains roughly 1.5 million distinct CDR3 sequences, approximately 42% of which appear only once. Sequences were obtained from blood. The receptor set was obtained from a woman between 18 and 30 years old in good health.

Points on this clonotype: One end of the junction does not line up with germline, which may come from a read error. The J gene is TRBJ1-2, the V gene TRBV4-1; 8 bases match TRBD1. Germline V gene lookup returns CDR1 MGHRA and CDR2 YSYEKL. There are 15 residues in the CDR3. CDR3 in amino acids: CVSSQDRGTYYGYTF. CDR3 nucleotide sequence: TGCGTCAGCAGCCAAGACAGGGGCACGTACTATGGCTACACCTTC.

The V gene is TRBV28, the J gene TRBJ2-3; 11 positions match TRBD2. The CDR3 sequence is 15 residues long. Trimming cost V 7 bases and J 5 bases; bases outside gene matches: 8. Germline CDR1 is MDHEN and CDR2 is SYDVKM. CDR3: CASTQLAGVGDTQYF. CDR3 coding DNA: TGTGCCAGCACCCAACTAGCGGGAGTGGGAGATACGCAGTATTTT.

The CDR3 loop reads CASSATSGASGELFF. CDR3 sequence (DNA): TGCGCCAGCAGCGCCACTAGCGGGGCTTCCGGGGAGCTGTTTTTT. The chain combines TRBV5-1 with TRBJ2-2; 10 bases agree with TRBD2. This CDR3 is 15 amino acids long. Germline CDR1 and CDR2: SGHRS and YFSETQ. V was pared by 4 bases and J by 6 bases, with 6 bases of the junction left unmatched.

To note about this clonotype: The junction shows a germline mismatch at one end, possibly a read error. This chain uses TRBV4-1 with TRBJ2-7; D is perhaps TRBD1 (6 bases). The CDR3 length is 13 residues. Germline CDR1 is MGHRA and CDR2 is YSYEKL. CDR3 nucleotide sequence: TGCGCCAGTAGCCAAGGACAGAACAATGAGCAGTACTTC. It translates to CASSQGQNNEQYF.

Only one count was recorded for this clonotype. The chain employs TRBV15 and TRBJ1-2; no clear D. Germline CDR1 reads LNHNV; CDR2 reads YYDKDF (reference sequence). V shed 3 bases and J shed 2 bases, with 10 bases lying between them. This CDR3 contains 14 residues. CDR3 DNA: TGTGCCACCAGCAGTGAGAGGCAGAACTATGGCTACACCTTC. It encodes CATSSERQNYGYTF.

The sample holds a few counts of this clonotype. CDR3 bases: TGTGCCAGCAGTCCTCAGGATGGCTACACCTTC. Its translation is CASSPQDGYTF. The rearrangement uses TRBV28 and TRBJ1-2, with D unresolved. CDR3 length: 11 residues. CDR1 and CDR2 from the germline V gene are MDHEN and SYDVKM. Trimming removed 5 bases from V and 6 bases from J, with 7 bases in between.

This clonotype was found once. The chain carries TRBV5-1 and TRBJ1-4; 8 nucleotides match TRBD1. CDR1 and CDR2 from the germline V gene are SGHRS and YFSETQ. The CDR3 contains 15 residues. V shed 1 base and J 13 bases; nucleotides not matched to a gene: 12. The CDR3 here is CASSLITGGPPLLFF. The CDR3 nucleotides are TGCGCCAGCAGCTTGATCACAGGGGGTCCCCCCCTACTGTTTTTT.

J is TRBJ1-2 and V is TRBV5-1, with TRBD1 identical over 7 bases. V was pared by 2 bases and J by 7 bases, with 8 bases of the junction left unmatched. The CDR3 is made up of 14 amino acids. The germline CDR1 and CDR2 sequences are SGHRS and YFSETQ. CDR3 bases: TGCGCCAGCAGCTTAAGGGGGACAGAGGCTGGCTACACCTTC. It yields the protein CASSLRGTEAGYTF. The full variable domain, rest sourced from reference TRBV5-1 and TRBJ1-2, is KAGVTQTPRYLIKTRGQQVTLSCSPISGHRSVSWYQQTPGQGLQFLFEYFSETQRNKGNFPGRFSGRQFSNSRSEMNVSTLELGDSALYLCASSLRGTEAGYTFGSGTRLTVV.

V gene TRBV12-3 or TRBV12-4 combines with J gene TRBJ2-2; D may be TRBD1 (6 bases). The CDR3 runs to 14 residues. The V end was cut by 6 bases, the J end by 5 bases, with 13 bases between. CDR3 loop: CASRPRTVTGELFF. In DNA, the CDR3 is TGTGCCAGCAGGCCCCGGACAGTTACCGGGGAGCTGTTTTTT.

This clonotype was detected many times. This chain connects TRBV29-1 to TRBJ2-1; unclear D gene. The CDR3 covers 15 residues. The germline V and J ends were trimmed by 6 bases and 0 bases, with 15 bases remaining between them. From germline, CDR1 is SQVTM and CDR2 ANQGSEA. The CDR3: CSVKGIRSSYNEQFF. The CDR3 DNA is TGCAGCGTGAAGGGTATCAGGAGCTCCTACAATGAGCAGTTCTTC.

This chain connects TRBV10-3 to TRBJ2-1; D is ambiguous. V lost 3 bases, J lost 4 bases, and 25 bases lay in between. The CDR3 loop spans 19 amino acids. The germline V gene encodes CDR1 ENHRY and CDR2 SYGVKD. The CDR3 here is CAISDPSEILQRDYNEQFF. The DNA for the CDR3 is TGTGCCATCAGTGACCCGTCCGAAATCCTACAGAGAGATTACAATGAGCAGTTCTTC.

This clonotype was seen a few times. One end of the junction does not line up with germline, which may come from a read error. V and J are TRBV12-3 or TRBV12-4 and TRBJ1-2, with no clear D. The CDR3 covers 14 residues. In DNA form, the CDR3 reads TGTGCCAGCAGTCCCGTGCGGAGTAACCATGGCTACACCTTC. It encodes CASSPVRSNHGYTF.

This rearrangement joins TRBV3-1 to TRBJ2-5; D ambiguous. Deletions cut 1 base from V and 5 bases from J, with 11 bases between. This CDR3 is 14 amino acids long. The germline CDR1 and CDR2 sequences are LGHDT and YNNKEL (reference sequence). Here the CDR3 reads CASSQGPVAETQYF. Written as DNA, the CDR3 is TGTGCCAGCAGCCAAGGCCCCGTTGCTGAGACCCAGTACTTC.

The V call is TRBV11-3, the J call TRBJ2-1; 7 positions match TRBD2. J gave up 2 bases and V 6 bases, and 16 bases lay outside the gene matches. Germline lookup yields CDR1 SGHNT and CDR2 YENEEA. This CDR3 spans 18 amino acids. CDR3 DNA sequence: TGTGCCAGCAGTTCCGTGACCGGGGCGGGGGTAACCTACAATGAGCAGTTCTTC. The encoded protein is CASSSVTGAGVTYNEQFF.

This clonotype has just a few counts. The V call is TRBV9, the J call TRBJ2-5; the match to TRBD2 covers 7 bases. This CDR3 contains 15 residues. Germline values: CDR1 SGDLS, CDR2 YYNGEE. The ends lost 4 bases at V and 0 bases at J; junction bases unmatched: 6. CDR3 residues: CASSPGGLDQETQYF. The CDR3 nucleotides read TGTGCCAGCAGCCCCGGGGGGTTGGACCAAGAGACCCAGTACTTC.

A word on this clonotype: A much larger clonotype is one base distant, so this may be a read error. The rearrangement uses TRBV4-1 and TRBJ2-5, with 9 positions matching TRBD2. Per the germline V gene, CDR1 is MGHRA and CDR2 is YSYEKL. This CDR3 is 18 amino acids long. The J segment lost 5 bases and the V segment lost 3 bases, leaving 16 bases of the junction unmatched. CDR3 DNA sequence: TGCGCCAGCAGCCAGGAATTAGCGGGACTAGCTGATGAGGAGACCCAGTACTTC. This translates into CASSQELAGLADEETQYF.

This rearrangement joins TRBV7-9 to TRBJ2-5; D remains unclear. The V end lost 1 base, the J end lost 11 bases, and 11 bases lay between the germline ends. This CDR3 comprises 12 residues. Germline V gene data show CDR1 as SEHNR and CDR2 as FQNEAQ (reference sequence). Written as DNA, the CDR3 is TGTGCCAGCAGCTTAGATGCGAATGAGCAGTACTTC. It yields the protein CASSLDANEQYF.

As concerns this clonotype: An end of the junction does not agree with germline; a read error may underlie this. V and J are TRBV20-1 and TRBJ2-1; TRBD2 agrees at 11 bases. This CDR3 is 15 amino acids long. Germline V gives CDR1 DFQATT, CDR2 SNEGSKA (reference sequence). This CDR3 reads CSADDSGGAYNVQFF. CDR3 in DNA: TGCAGTGCTGATGATAGCGGGGGGGCCTACAATGTGCAGTTCTTC.

This clonotype was observed a few times. The CDR3 DNA sequence: TGTGCCAGCAGTCTTCCGGGAGAGACAGATACGCAGTATTTT. Translation gives CASSLPGETDTQYF. V usage is TRBV28 and J usage is TRBJ2-3, with D possibly TRBD2 on 6 matching bases. Trimming removed 5 bases at V and 3 bases at J, with 12 bases between. Germline V gene sequence: CDR1 MDHEN, CDR2 SYDVKM. The CDR3 spans 14 residues.

This clonotype was counted between two and nine times. The gene calls are TRBV4-1 and TRBJ1-1; TRBD1 agrees at 7 bases. Trimming took 1 base from V and 0 from J; bases not matched to a gene: 11. CDR3 length: 18 amino acids. The germline gives CDR1 MGHRA, CDR2 YSYEKL. The CDR3 sequence: CASSQVRFRGALNTEAFF. In DNA form, the CDR3 reads TGCGCCAGCAGCCAAGTAAGATTCAGGGGGGCTTTGAACACTGAAGCTTTCTTT.

This clonotype was observed a handful of times. V is TRBV28 and J is TRBJ2-1, with TRBD2 matching over 8 bases. Germline CDR1 is MDHEN and CDR2 is SYDVKM. CDR3 size: 16 residues. The junction had 8 bases not matched to a gene; V was cut back by 4 bases and J by 3 bases. CDR3 amino acids: CASSSIGLAGYNEQFF. DNA for the CDR3: TGTGCCAGCAGTTCAATCGGACTAGCCGGCTACAATGAGCAGTTCTTC.

The chain carries TRBV3-1 and TRBJ2-4; D perhaps matches TRBD1 (5 bases). The J call may be wrong; the DNA end is better matched by TRBJ2-7. The V gene's germline CDR1 is LGHDT and CDR2 YNNKEL (reference sequence). This CDR3 is 14 amino acids long. The CDR3 loop is CASSHYQGSYEQYF. For the CDR3, the DNA is TGTGCCAGCAGCCACTACCAGGGTTCCTACGAGCAGTACTTC.

This clonotype was observed a few times. The chain couples TRBV20-1 to TRBJ2-5; D tentatively fits TRBD1 or TRBD2 (5 bases each). The tail of the sequence fits TRBJ2-7 better, so the J call may be wrong. CDR3 length: 15 amino acids. Germline assignment: CDR1 DFQATT and CDR2 SNEGSKA (reference sequence). The CDR3 DNA reads as TGCAGTTTTTGGTCGGGGTTGAGGGGCGACCACGAGCAGTACTTC. Translated: CSFWSGLRGDHEQYF.

This clonotype was counted between two and nine times. This chain joins TRBV29-1 and TRBJ2-3, with D maybe TRBD1 (5 bases). The germline V gene encodes CDR1 SQVTM and CDR2 ANQGSEA. This CDR3 region has 15 residues. The V end lost 1 base, the J end lost 2 bases, and 13 bases lay between the germline ends. The CDR3 nucleotides read TGCAGCGTTGAAGTGTCAGGGTGGGCCACAGATACGCAGTATTTT. Its translation: CSVEVSGWATDTQYF.

This clonotype was seen a handful of times. The chain employs TRBV3-1 and TRBJ2-3; D gene unclear. Trimming took 1 base from V and 0 from J, leaving 17 bases between them. This CDR3 has 18 residues. Germline V gene data show CDR1 as LGHDT and CDR2 as YNNKEL (reference sequence). The CDR3 reads CASSQGRRIFSSTDTQYF. The CDR3 bases are TGTGCCAGCAGCCAAGGACGGCGGATCTTCTCTAGCACAGATACGCAGTATTTT.

This clonotype was counted only a few times. One junction end does not reproduce the germline sequence, and a read error may be involved. CDR3 loop: CASSGIGTVQEPQYF. The CDR3 DNA follows: TGCGCCAGCAGCGGAATAGGGACAGTTCAAGAGCCCCAGTACTTC. The genes are TRBV5-1 and TRBJ2-5; 7 nucleotides match TRBD1. The CDR3 is 15 amino acids. Germline CDR1 SGHRS, CDR2 YFSETQ. Variable domain in full (rest from reference TRBV5-1 and TRBJ2-5): KAGVTQTPRYLIKTRGQQVTLSCSPISGHRSVSWYQQTPGQGLQFLFEYFSETQRNKGNFPGRFSGRQFSNSRSEMNVSTLELGDSALYLCASSGIGTVQEPQYFGPGTRLLVL.

In the case of this clonotype: Germline is not matched at one junction end, which may reflect a read error. J is TRBJ2-3 and V is TRBV9; D is unclear. This CDR3 comprises 15 residues. Germline lookup yields CDR1 SGDLS and CDR2 YYNGEE. DNA for the CDR3: TGTACCAGCAGCGTTGGGCGAACTAGCACAGATACGCAGTATTTT. Residues: CTSSVGRTSTDTQYF.

In the case of this clonotype: One junction end disagrees with the germline gene, perhaps due to a read error. The V and J genes are TRBV2 and TRBJ2-1; weak D call: TRBD1 (5 bases). CDR1 SNHLY and CDR2 FYNNEI come from the germline V gene. The CDR3 loop spans 12 amino acids. The CDR3 coding sequence is TGTGCCAGCAGTGAAAGGCGAGAAGGGGCGGTCTTC. Protein sequence: CASSERREGAVF.